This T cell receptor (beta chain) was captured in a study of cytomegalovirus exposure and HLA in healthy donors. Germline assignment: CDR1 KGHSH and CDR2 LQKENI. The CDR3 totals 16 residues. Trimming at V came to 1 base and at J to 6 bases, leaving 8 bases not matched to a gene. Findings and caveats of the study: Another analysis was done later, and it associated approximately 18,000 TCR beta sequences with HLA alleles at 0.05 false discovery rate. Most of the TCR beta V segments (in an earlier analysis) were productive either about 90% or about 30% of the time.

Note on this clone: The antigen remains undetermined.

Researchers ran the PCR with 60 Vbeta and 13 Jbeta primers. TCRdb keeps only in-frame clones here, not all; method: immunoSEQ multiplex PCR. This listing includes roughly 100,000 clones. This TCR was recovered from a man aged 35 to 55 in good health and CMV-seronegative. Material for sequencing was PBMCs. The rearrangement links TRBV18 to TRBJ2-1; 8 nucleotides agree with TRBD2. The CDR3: CASSPRNRGGSNEQFF. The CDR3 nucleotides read TGTGCCAGCTCACCACGGAACCGGGGGGGCAGCAATGAGCAGTTCTTC.